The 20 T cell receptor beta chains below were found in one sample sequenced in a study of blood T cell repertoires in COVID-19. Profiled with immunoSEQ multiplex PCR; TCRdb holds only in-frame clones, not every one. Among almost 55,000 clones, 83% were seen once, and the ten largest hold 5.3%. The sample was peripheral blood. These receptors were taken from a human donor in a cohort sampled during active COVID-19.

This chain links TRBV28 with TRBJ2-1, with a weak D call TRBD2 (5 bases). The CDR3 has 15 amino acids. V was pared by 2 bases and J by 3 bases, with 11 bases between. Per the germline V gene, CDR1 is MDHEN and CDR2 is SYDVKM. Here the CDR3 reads CASSLVGLNYNEQFF. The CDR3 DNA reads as TGTGCCAGCAGTTTAGTAGGACTGAACTACAATGAGCAGTTCTTC.

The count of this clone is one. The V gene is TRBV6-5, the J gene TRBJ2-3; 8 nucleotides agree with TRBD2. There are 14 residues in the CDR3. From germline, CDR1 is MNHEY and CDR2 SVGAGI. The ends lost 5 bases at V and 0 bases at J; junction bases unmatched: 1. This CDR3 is CASSIAGSTDTQYF. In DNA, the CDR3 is TGTGCCAGCAGTATAGCGGGGAGCACAGATACGCAGTATTTT.

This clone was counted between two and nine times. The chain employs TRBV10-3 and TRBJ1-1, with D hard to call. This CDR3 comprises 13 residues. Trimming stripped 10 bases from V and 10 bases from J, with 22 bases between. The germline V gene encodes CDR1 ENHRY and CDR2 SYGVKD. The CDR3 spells CATGNQDPRGAFF. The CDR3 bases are TGTGCCACCGGAAATCAAGACCCTAGAGGAGCTTTCTTT.

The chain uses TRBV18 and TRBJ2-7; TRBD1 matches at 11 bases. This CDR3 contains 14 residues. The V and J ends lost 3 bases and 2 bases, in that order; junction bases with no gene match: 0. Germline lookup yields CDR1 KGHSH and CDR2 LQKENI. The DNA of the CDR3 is TGTGCCAGCTCACCGGGACAGGGGGCCTACGAGCAGTACTTC. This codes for CASSPGQGAYEQYF.

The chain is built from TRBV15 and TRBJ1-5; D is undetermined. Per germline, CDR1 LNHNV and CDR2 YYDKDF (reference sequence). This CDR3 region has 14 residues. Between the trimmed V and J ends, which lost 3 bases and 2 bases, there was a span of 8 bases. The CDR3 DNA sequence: TGTGCCACCAGCAGGATAGGAGGCAATCAGCCCCAGCATTTT. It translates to CATSRIGGNQPQHF. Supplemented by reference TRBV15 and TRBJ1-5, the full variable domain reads DAMVIQNPRYQVTQFGKPVTLSCSQTLNHNVMYWYQQKSSQAPKLLFHYYDKDFNNEADTPDNFQSRRPNTSFCFLDIRSPGLGDTAMYLCATSRIGGNQPQHFGDGTRLSIL.

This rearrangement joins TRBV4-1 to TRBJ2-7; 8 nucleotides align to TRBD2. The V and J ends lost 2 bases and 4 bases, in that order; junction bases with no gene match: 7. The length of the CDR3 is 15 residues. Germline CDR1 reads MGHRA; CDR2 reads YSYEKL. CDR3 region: CASSQPGLAGYEQYF. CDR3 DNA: TGCGCCAGCAGCCAACCCGGACTAGCAGGGTACGAGCAGTACTTC.

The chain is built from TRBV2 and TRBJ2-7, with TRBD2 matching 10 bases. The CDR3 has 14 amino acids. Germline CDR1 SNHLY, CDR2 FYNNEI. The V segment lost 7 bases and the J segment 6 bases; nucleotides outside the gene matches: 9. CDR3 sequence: CASNPGLATSEQYF. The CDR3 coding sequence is TGTGCCAGCAATCCGGGACTAGCGACGTCCGAGCAGTACTTC.

CDR3 coding DNA: TGCGCCAGCAGCCGCGGGGGCCAGAGGAGCGAAGCTTTCTTT. Protein sequence: CASSRGGQRSEAFF. This sequence joins TRBV4-1 and TRBJ1-1; D perhaps matches TRBD1 (6 bases). The CDR3 runs to 14 residues. Per the germline V gene, CDR1 is MGHRA and CDR2 is YSYEKL. The ends were cut back, 4 bases at V and 8 bases at J, with 17 bases in the middle.

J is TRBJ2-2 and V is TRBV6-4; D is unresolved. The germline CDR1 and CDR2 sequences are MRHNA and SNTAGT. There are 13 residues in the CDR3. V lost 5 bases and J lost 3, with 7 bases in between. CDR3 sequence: CASSYTDTGELFF. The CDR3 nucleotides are TGTGCCAGCAGTTACACCGACACCGGGGAGCTGTTTTTT.

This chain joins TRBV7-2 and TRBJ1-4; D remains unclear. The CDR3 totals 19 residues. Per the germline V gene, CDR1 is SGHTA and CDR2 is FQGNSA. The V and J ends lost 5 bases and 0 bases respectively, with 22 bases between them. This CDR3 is CASSPRLTSSIPTNEKLFF. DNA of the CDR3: TGTGCCAGCAGCCCTCGACTAACCAGCAGCATACCAACTAATGAAAAACTGTTTTTT.

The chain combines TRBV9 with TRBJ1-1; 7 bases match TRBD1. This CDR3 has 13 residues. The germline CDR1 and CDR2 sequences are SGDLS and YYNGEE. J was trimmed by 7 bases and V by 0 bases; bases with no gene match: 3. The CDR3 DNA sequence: TGTGCCAGCAGCGTAGGGACAGGAGATGAAGCTTTCTTT. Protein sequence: CASSVGTGDEAFF. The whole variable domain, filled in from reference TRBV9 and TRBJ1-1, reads DSGVTQTPKHLITATGQRVTLRCSPRSGDLSVYWYQQSLDQGLQFLIQYYNGEERAKGNILERFSAQQFPDLHSELNLSSLELGDSALYFCASSVGTGDEAFFGQGTRLTVV.

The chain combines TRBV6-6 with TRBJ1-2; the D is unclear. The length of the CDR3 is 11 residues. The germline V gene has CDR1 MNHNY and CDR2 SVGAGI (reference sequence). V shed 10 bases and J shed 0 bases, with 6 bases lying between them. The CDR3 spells CATSANYGYTF. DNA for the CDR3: TGTGCCACCTCAGCTAACTATGGCTACACCTTC.

The CDR3: CASSEVSRGSNEKLFF. In DNA form, the CDR3 reads TGTGCCAGCAGTGAGGTTTCCAGGGGTTCTAATGAAAAACTGTTTTTT. The chain combines TRBV6-1 with TRBJ1-4; perhaps TRBD1 as D (6 bases). Germline values: CDR1 MNHNS, CDR2 SASEGT. This CDR3 is built from 16 residues. V gave up 3 bases and J gave up 3 bases, with 14 bases separating them.

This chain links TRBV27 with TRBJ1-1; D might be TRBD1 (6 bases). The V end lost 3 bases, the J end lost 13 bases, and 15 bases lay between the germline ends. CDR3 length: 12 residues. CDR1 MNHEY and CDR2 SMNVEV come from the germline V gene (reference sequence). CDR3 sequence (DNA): TGTGCCAGCAGTTTTGGGGGCGGAAGGAGTTTCTTT. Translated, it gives CASSFGGGRSFF.

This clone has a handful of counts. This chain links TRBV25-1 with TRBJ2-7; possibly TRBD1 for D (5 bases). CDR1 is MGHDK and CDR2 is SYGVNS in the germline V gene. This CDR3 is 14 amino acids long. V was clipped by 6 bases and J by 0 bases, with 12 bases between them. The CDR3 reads CASSPQVNSYEQYF. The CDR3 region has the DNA TGTGCCAGCAGCCCACAGGTTAACTCCTACGAGCAGTACTTC.

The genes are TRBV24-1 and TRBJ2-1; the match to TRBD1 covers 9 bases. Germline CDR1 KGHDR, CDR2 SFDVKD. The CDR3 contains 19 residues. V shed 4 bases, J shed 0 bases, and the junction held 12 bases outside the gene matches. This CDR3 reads CATSDRLGQGPSSYNEQFF. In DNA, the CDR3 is TGTGCCACCAGTGACCGTTTAGGACAGGGGCCTAGCTCCTACAATGAGCAGTTCTTC.

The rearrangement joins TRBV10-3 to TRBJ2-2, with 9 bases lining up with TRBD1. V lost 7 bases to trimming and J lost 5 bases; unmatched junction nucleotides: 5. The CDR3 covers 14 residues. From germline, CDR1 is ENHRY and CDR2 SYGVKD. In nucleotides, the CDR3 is TGTGCCATCAATCCCGGGACAGGGACCGGGGAGCTGTTTTTT. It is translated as CAINPGTGTGELFF.

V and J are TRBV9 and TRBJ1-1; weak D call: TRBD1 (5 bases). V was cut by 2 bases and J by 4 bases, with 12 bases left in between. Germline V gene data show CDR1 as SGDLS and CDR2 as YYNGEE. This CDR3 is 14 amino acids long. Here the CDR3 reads CASSVRQGGTEAFF. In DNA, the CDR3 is TGTGCCAGCAGCGTGAGGCAGGGCGGCACTGAAGCTTTCTTT. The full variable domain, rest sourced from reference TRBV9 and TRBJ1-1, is DSGVTQTPKHLITATGQRVTLRCSPRSGDLSVYWYQQSLDQGLQFLIQYYNGEERAKGNILERFSAQQFPDLHSELNLSSLELGDSALYFCASSVRQGGTEAFFGQGTRLTVV.

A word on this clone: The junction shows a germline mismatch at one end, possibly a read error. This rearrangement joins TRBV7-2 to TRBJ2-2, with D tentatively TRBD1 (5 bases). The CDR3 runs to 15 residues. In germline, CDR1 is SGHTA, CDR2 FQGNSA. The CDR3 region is CVSSFGPQGSRELFF. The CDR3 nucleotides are TGTGTCAGCAGCTTTGGCCCCCAGGGTAGCCGGGAGCTGTTTTTT.

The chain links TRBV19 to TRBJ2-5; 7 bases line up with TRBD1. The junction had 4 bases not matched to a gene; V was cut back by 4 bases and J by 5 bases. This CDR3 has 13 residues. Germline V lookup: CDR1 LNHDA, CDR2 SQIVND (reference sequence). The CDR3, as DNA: TGTGCCAGTAGTAATGACAGGGTTGAGACCCAGTACTTC. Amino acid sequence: CASSNDRVETQYF.